The entry below describes one TCR beta chain. Antigen specificity is unknown. From germline, CDR1 is SGHTA and CDR2 FQGTGA. This CDR3 comprises 16 residues. The germline V and J ends were trimmed by 5 bases and 4 bases, with 18 bases remaining between them. The data were taken from a study of cytomegalovirus exposure and HLA in healthy donors. Findings and caveats of the study: A few chains linked to CMV were shown in vitro to be specific for CMV antigens. Later on, analysis showed that most CMV-associated TCR beta chains appeared to be HLA-restricted. Most TCR sequences proved rare, with some public TCRs found in many donors.

This PCR relied on a set of 60 Vbeta primers and 13 Jbeta primers. Assay: immunoSEQ multiplex PCR; the TCRdb copy retains only in-frame clones and omits some. The repertoire holds under 200,000 clones, roughly 82% seen once, with approximately 1.5% in the top ten. Healthy people donating bone marrow made up the donors. This sequence joins TRBV7-3 and TRBJ2-1; maybe TRBD1 (6 bases). Source material: PBMCs. This TCR came from a girl between 10 and 17 years old in good health and CMV-seropositive. This CDR3 is CASSEDGQTPYNEQFF. In DNA form, the CDR3 reads TGTGCCAGCAGCGAGGATGGACAGACTCCATACAATGAGCAGTTCTTC. The whole variable domain, remainder taken from reference TRBV7-3 and TRBJ2-1, is GAGVSQTPSNKVTEKGKYVELRCDPISGHTALYWYRQSLGQGPEFLIYFQGTGAADDSGLPNDRFFAVRPEGSVSTLKIQRTERGDSAVYLCASSEDGQTPYNEQFFGPGTRLTVL.